This T cell receptor (beta chain) was captured by sequencing in a study of beta chain features in type 1 diabetes. General observations from the study: Type 1 diabetes patients showed fewer insertions and more deletions at VDJ junctions. Moderately but significantly shorter TCRB CDR3s were found in Type 1 diabetes patients in all four CD4+ subsets.

Germline CDR1 reads SEHNR; CDR2 reads FQNEAQ (reference sequence). V lost 5 bases, J lost 2 bases, and 13 bases lay in between. This CDR3 comprises 15 residues. On this clone itself: Its target is unknown.

Since all of the isolated RNA was reverse transcribed, expressed TCRB transcripts were what got sequenced. This table comes from immunoSEQ multiplex PCR, and its TCRdb copy is limited to in-frame clones, with some not included. The data hold roughly 240,000 clones, with less than 15% observed a single time. This receptor was identified in a woman between 40 and 55 years old in good health. The sample taken for sequencing was naive CD4+ T cells from blood. The chain recombines TRBV7-9 with TRBJ2-4, with D maybe TRBD1 (5 bases). In nucleotides, the CDR3 is TGTGCCAGCAGCACTACGGCAGGGCCCAAAAACATTCAGTACTTC. Encoded protein: CASSTTAGPKNIQYF. Combining the CDR3 with reference TRBV7-9 and TRBJ2-4 gives the whole variable domain DTGVSQNPRHKITKRGQNVTFRCDPISEHNRLYWYRQTLGQGPEFLTYFQNEAQLEKSRLLSDRFSAERPKGSFSTLEIQRTEQGDSAMYLCASSTTAGPKNIQYFGAGTRLSVL.